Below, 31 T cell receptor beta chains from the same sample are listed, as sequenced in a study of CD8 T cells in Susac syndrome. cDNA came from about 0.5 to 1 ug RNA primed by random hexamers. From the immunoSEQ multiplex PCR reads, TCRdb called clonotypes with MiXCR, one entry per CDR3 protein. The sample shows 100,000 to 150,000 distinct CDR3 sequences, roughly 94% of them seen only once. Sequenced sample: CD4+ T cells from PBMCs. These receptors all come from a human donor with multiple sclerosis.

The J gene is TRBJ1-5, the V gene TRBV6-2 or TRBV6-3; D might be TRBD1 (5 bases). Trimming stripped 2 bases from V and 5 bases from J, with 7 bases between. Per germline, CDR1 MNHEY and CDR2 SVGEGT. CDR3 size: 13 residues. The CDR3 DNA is TGTGCCAGCAGTTACGGGGGTTATCAGCCCCAGCATTTT. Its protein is CASSYGGYQPQHF.

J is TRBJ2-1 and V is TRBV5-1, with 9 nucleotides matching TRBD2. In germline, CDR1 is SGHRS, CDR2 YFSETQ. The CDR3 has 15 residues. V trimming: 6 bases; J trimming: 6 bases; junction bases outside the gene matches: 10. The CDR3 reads CASTPGTSIVNEQFF. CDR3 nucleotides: TGCGCCAGCACCCCCGGGACTAGCATCGTCAATGAGCAGTTCTTC.

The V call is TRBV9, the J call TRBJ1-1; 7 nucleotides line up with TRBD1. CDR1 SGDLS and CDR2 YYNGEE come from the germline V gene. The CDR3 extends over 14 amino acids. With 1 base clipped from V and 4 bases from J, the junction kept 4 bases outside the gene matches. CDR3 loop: CASSVQGVRTEAFF. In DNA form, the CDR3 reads TGTGCCAGCAGCGTACAGGGGGTCCGCACTGAAGCTTTCTTT. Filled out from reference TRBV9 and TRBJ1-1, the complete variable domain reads DSGVTQTPKHLITATGQRVTLRCSPRSGDLSVYWYQQSLDQGLQFLIQYYNGEERAKGNILERFSAQQFPDLHSELNLSSLELGDSALYFCASSVQGVRTEAFFGQGTRLTVV.

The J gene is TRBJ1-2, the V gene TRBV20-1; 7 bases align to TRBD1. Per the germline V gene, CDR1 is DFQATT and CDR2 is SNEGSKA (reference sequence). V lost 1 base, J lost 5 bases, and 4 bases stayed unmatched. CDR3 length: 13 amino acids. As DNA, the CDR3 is TGCAGTGCTAGAGTTCTACAGGGGTATGGCTACACCTTC. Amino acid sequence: CSARVLQGYGYTF.

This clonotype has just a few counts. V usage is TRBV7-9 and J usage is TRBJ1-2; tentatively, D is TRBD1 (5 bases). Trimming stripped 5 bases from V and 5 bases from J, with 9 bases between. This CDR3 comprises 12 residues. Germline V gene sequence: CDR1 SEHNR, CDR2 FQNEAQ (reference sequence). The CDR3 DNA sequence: TGTGCCAGCAGCCGTGACAGTTATGGCTACACCTTC. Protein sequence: CASSRDSYGYTF.

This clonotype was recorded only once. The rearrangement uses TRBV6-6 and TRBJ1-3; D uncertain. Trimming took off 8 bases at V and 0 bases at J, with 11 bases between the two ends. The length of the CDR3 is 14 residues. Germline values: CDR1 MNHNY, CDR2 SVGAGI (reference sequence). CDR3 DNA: TGTGCCAGCGGAGGCCCGATCTCTGGAAACACCATATATTTT. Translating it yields CASGGPISGNTIYF.

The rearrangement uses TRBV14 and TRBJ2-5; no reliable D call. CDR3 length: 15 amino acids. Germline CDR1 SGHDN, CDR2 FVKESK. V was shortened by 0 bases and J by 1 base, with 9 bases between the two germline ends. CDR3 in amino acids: CASSQDPVSQETQYF. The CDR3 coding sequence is TGTGCCAGCAGCCAAGATCCCGTCAGCCAAGAGACCCAGTACTTC.

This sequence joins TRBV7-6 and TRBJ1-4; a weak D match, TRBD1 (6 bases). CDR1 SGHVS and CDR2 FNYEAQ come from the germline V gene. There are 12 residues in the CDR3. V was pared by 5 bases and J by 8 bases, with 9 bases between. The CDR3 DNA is TGTGCCAGCAGCCAAAGGGGGGAAAAACTGTTTTTT. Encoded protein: CASSQRGEKLFF.

The CDR3 bases are TGTGCCAGCAGCTTGGCAGTTTCGGGACTAGCGAACAATGAGCAGTTCTTC. This encodes CASSLAVSGLANNEQFF. This sequence joins TRBV5-6 and TRBJ2-1; 10 bases fit TRBD2. This CDR3 has 17 residues. V dropped 0 bases and J dropped 5; count of bases not matched to a gene: 8. Germline loops: CDR1 SGHDT, CDR2 YYEEEE.

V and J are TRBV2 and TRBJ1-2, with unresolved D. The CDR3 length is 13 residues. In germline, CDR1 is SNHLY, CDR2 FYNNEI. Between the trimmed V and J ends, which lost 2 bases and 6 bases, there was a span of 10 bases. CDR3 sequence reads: CASSEQLIHGYTF. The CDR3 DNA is TGTGCCAGCAGTGAACAGCTGATCCATGGCTACACCTTC.

CDR3 in amino acids: CASSSLRDTQYF. CDR3 bases: TGTGCCAGCAGCTCTCTTCGAGATACGCAGTATTTT. The chain uses TRBV5-6 and TRBJ2-3; the D is unclear. Looked up from germline, CDR1 is SGHDT and CDR2 is YYEEEE. V was trimmed by 3 bases and J by 5 bases, leaving 7 bases between them. The CDR3 loop spans 12 amino acids.

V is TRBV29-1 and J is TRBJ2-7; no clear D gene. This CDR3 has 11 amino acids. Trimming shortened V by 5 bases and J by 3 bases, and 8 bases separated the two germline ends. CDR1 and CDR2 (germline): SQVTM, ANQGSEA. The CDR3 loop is CSVWTNYEQYF. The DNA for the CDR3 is TGCAGCGTTTGGACGAACTACGAGCAGTACTTC.

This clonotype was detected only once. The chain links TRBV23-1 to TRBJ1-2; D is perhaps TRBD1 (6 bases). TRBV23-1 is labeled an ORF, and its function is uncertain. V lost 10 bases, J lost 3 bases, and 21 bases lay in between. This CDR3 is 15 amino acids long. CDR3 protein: CATRGGGEGDYGYTF. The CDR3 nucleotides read TGCGCCACCCGCGGGGGGGGCGAAGGTGACTATGGCTACACCTTC.

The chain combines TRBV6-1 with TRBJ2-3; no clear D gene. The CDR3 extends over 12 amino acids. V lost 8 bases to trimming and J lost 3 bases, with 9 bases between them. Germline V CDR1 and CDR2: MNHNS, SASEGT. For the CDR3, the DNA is TGTGCCAGCCAGCGCGGAACAGATACGCAGTATTTT. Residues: CASQRGTDTQYF.

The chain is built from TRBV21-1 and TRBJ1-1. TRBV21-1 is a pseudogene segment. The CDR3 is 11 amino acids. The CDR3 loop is CASSNLAEAFF. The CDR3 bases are TGTGCCAGCAGCAATCTGGCTGAAGCTTTCTTT.

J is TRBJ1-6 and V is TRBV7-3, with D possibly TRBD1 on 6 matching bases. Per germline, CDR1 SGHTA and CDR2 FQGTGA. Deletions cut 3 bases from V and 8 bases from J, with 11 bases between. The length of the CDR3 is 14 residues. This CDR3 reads CASSLQGRDSPLHF. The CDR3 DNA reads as TGTGCCAGCAGCTTGCAGGGGAGGGATTCACCCCTCCACTTT.

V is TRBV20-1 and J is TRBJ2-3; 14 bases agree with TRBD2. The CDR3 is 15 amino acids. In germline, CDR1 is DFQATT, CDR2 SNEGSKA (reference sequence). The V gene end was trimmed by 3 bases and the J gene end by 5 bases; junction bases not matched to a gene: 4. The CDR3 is CSARTSGGAGDTQYF. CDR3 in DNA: TGCAGTGCTAGGACTAGCGGGGGGGCCGGAGATACGCAGTATTTT.

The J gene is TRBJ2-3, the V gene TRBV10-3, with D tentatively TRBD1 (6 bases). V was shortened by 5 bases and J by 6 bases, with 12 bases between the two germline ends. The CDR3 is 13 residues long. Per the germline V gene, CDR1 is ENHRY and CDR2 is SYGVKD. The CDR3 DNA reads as TGTGCCATCAGTTTGCAGGGGACGGATACGCAGTATTTT. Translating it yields CAISLQGTDTQYF.

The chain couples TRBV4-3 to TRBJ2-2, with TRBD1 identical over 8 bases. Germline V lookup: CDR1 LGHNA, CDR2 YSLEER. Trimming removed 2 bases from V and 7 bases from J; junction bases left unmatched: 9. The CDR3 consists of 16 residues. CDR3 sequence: CASSQYDRGLGGELFF. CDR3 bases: TGCGCCAGCAGCCAATATGACAGGGGCCTAGGCGGGGAGCTGTTTTTT.

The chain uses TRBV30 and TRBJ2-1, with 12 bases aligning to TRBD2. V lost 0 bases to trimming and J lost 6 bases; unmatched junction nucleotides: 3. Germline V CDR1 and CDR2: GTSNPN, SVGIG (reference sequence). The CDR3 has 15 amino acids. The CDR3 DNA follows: TGTGCCTGGAGTGTCCCGGGACTAGCGGGCAATGAGCAGTTCTTC. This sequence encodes CAWSVPGLAGNEQFF.

The CDR3 here is CASSAGSYNSPLHF. CDR3 DNA sequence: TGTGCCAGCAGTGCCGGCTCCTATAATTCACCCCTCCACTTT. This chain connects TRBV6-5 to TRBJ1-6, with unresolved D. Germline V gene data show CDR1 as MNHEY and CDR2 as SVGAGI. The V end was cut by 5 bases, the J end by 0 bases, with 5 bases between. There are 14 residues in the CDR3.

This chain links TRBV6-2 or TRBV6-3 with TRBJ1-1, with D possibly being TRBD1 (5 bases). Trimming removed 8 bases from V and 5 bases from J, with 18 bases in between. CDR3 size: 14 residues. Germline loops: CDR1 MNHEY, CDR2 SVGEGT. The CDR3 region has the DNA TGTGCCAGCGCTACCGTGGATCAGGGAACTGAAGCTTTCTTT. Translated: CASATVDQGTEAFF.

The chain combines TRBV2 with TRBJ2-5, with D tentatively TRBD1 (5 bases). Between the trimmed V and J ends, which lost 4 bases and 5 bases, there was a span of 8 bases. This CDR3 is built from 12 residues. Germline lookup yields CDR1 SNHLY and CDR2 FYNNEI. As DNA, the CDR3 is TGTGCCAGCAGTGGGCAGGGCGAGACCCAGTACTTC. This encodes CASSGQGETQYF.

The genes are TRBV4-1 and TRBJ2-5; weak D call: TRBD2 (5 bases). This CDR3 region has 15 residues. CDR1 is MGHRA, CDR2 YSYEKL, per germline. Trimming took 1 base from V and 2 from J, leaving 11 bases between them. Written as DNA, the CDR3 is TGCGCCAGCAGCCAAGTTTGGACGGGACAAGAGACCCAGTACTTC. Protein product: CASSQVWTGQETQYF.

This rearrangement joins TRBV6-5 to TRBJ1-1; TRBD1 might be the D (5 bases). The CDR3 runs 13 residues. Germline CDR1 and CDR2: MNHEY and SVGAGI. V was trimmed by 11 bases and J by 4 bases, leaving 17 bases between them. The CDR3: CASWDRWVTEAFF. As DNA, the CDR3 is TGTGCCTCCTGGGACCGCTGGGTCACTGAAGCTTTCTTT.

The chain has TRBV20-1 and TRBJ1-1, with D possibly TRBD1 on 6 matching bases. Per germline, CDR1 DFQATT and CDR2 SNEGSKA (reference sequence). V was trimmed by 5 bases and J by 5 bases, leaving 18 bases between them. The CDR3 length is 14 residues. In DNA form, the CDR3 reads TGCAGTGCTTTCCCACAGGGAGGAATTACTGAAGCTTTCTTT. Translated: CSAFPQGGITEAFF.

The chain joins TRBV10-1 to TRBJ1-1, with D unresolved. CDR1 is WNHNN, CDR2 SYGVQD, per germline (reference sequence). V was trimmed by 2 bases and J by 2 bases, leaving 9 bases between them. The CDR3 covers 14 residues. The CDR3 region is CASSETGTNTEAFF. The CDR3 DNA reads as TGCGCCAGCAGTGAGACTGGAACCAACACTGAAGCTTTCTTT.

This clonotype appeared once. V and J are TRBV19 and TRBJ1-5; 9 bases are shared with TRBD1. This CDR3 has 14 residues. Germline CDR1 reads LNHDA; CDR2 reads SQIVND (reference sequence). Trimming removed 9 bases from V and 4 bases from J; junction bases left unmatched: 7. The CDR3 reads CASKPTGGNQPQHF. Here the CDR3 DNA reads TGTGCCAGCAAACCGACAGGGGGAAATCAGCCCCAGCATTTT.

CDR3 sequence: CSASSGSTNEKLFF. In DNA, the CDR3 is TGCAGTGCTAGTTCGGGATCAACTAATGAAAAACTGTTTTTT. This sequence joins TRBV20-1 and TRBJ1-4, with D unresolved. The CDR3 runs 14 residues. Trimming took off 3 bases at V and 0 bases at J, with 8 bases between the two ends. CDR1 is DFQATT and CDR2 is SNEGSKA in the germline V gene (reference sequence).

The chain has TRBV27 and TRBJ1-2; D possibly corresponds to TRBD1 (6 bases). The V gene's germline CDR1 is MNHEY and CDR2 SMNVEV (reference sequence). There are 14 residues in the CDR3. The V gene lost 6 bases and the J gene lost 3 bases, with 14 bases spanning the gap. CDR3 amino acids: CASREGGLDYGYTF. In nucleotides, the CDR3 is TGTGCCAGCAGAGAGGGGGGGCTAGACTATGGCTACACCTTC.

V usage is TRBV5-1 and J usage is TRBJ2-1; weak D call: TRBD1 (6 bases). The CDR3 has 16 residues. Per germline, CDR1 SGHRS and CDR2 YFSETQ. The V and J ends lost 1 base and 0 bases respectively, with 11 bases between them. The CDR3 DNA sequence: TGCGCCAGCAGCTTGATCGGACAGAGCTCCTACAATGAGCAGTTCTTC. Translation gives CASSLIGQSSYNEQFF.